These 31 T cell receptor beta chains came from one sample sequenced in a study of T cell responses to AZD1222 COVID-19 vaccine (dated by TCRdb to about 2021). Taken with the paper, the label for time point translates to: baseline before first vaccination. Receptor amplification or capture employed the immunoSEQ multiplex PCR assay. The source is immuneACCESS, and TCRdb retained only in-frame sequences with V and J called. Part of the clones is not carried over; for the studies checked, unresolved V genes explain less than half of this, and the remainder is unexplained. This sample lists approximately 140,000 clones; about 89% were detected once. About 3% of the sample rests with the top ten. Sequences were derived from peripheral blood, sampled on day 0 of AZD1222 vaccination. All receptors derive from an adult in good health.

This clone was recorded once. The V and J genes are TRBV6-5 and TRBJ1-6; 8 bases line up with TRBD1. Germline V gene data show CDR1 as MNHEY and CDR2 as SVGAGI. This CDR3 is built from 14 residues. Germline trimming cut 4 bases from V and 8 bases from J; bases unmatched to any gene: 4. The CDR3 DNA is TGTGCCAGCAGTTCGGACAGGGCTTATTCACCCCTCCACTTT. It yields the protein CASSSDRAYSPLHF.

The genes are TRBV18 and TRBJ1-6; TRBD1 is a possible D gene (6 bases). Trimming pared 3 bases from V and 9 bases from J, leaving 24 bases between. The CDR3 sequence is 18 residues long. Germline CDR1 is KGHSH and CDR2 is LQKENI. The CDR3 loop reads CASSPLQLTGLGISPLHF. CDR3 sequence (DNA): TGTGCCAGCTCACCCCTACAATTAACAGGGTTAGGAATTTCACCCCTCCACTTT.

V and J are TRBV9 and TRBJ2-5; 13 nucleotides match TRBD2. The germline CDR1 and CDR2 sequences are SGDLS and YYNGEE. The CDR3 length is 15 residues. Unmatched junction bases numbered 2, after V lost 3 bases and J lost 3 bases. The CDR3 sequence is CASSAGTSGKETQYF. CDR3 bases: TGTGCCAGCAGCGCCGGGACTAGCGGGAAAGAGACCCAGTACTTC.

The CDR3 DNA reads TGTGCCAGCTCACGTTCCCTTCCAACTAATGAAAAACTGTTTTTT. This translates into CASSRSLPTNEKLFF. This chain connects TRBV18 to TRBJ1-4; D not certain. Germline V gene data show CDR1 as KGHSH and CDR2 as LQKENI. This CDR3 has 15 amino acids. V lost 4 bases and J 0 bases, leaving 9 bases between the germline ends.

The chain combines TRBV11-2 with TRBJ2-7; 9 nucleotides line up with TRBD1. Trimming cost V 4 bases and J 5 bases; bases outside gene matches: 9. The CDR3 covers 15 residues. The V gene's germline CDR1 is SGHAT and CDR2 FQNNGV. CDR3 sequence reads: CASSSFRDRADEQYF. In nucleotides, the CDR3 is TGTGCCAGCAGCTCCTTCCGGGACAGGGCAGACGAGCAGTACTTC.

This chain uses TRBV11-2 with TRBJ1-6; D perhaps matches TRBD1 (6 bases). Germline values: CDR1 SGHAT, CDR2 FQNNGV. CDR3 size: 14 residues. The V end was cut by 7 bases, the J end by 5 bases, with 12 bases between. The CDR3 loop reads CASTQGGDNSPLHF. The CDR3 DNA follows: TGTGCCAGCACACAGGGTGGGGATAATTCACCCCTCCACTTT.

The chain uses TRBV6-5 and TRBJ1-3; 7 bases line up with TRBD1. After removal of 7 bases from V and 1 base from J, the junction contained 4 bases not matched to a gene. Germline CDR1 MNHEY, CDR2 SVGAGI. The CDR3 consists of 14 residues. CDR3 DNA: TGTGCCAGCAACCCGACAGGGTCTGGAAACACCATATATTTT. Protein product: CASNPTGSGNTIYF.

The chain couples TRBV7-6 to TRBJ2-1; maybe TRBD2 (6 bases). The germline CDR1 and CDR2 sequences are SGHVS and FNYEAQ. Trimming took off 3 bases at V and 0 bases at J, with 12 bases between the two ends. This CDR3 comprises 16 residues. For the CDR3, the DNA is TGTGCCAGCAGCTTGTTAGCGGCCAGCTCCTACAATGAGCAGTTCTTC. Translating gives CASSLLAASSYNEQFF. Variable domain in full (rest from reference TRBV7-6 and TRBJ2-1): GAGVSQSPRYKVTKRGQDVALRCDPISGHVSLYWYRQALGQGPEFLTYFNYEAQQDKSGLPNDRFSAERPEGSISTLTIQRTEQRDSAMYRCASSLLAASSYNEQFFGPGTRLTVL.

The rearrangement uses TRBV27 and TRBJ1-6, with TRBD1 as a possible D gene (5 bases). The CDR3 has 17 residues. V was trimmed by 2 bases and J by 8 bases, leaving 19 bases between them. Germline CDR1 MNHEY, CDR2 SMNVEV (reference sequence). CDR3 in amino acids: CASSLAGGRGPDSPLHF. CDR3 in DNA: TGTGCCAGCAGTTTAGCGGGGGGAAGAGGGCCTGATTCACCCCTCCACTTT.

The chain is built from TRBV6-6 and TRBJ2-7; D remains ambiguous. Germline V gives CDR1 MNHNY, CDR2 SVGAGI (reference sequence). V lost 0 bases and J 6 bases, leaving 3 bases between the germline ends. The CDR3 consists of 11 residues. The CDR3 coding sequence is TGTGCCAGCAGTTACTCGTCCGAGCAGTACTTC. This sequence encodes CASSYSSEQYF.

V and J are TRBV7-6 and TRBJ2-2; 9 bases are a match to TRBD1. The germline V gene has CDR1 SGHVS and CDR2 FNYEAQ. With V trimmed by 5 bases and J by 5 bases, 6 bases remained unmatched. The CDR3 runs to 15 residues. The CDR3 DNA is TGTGCCAGCAGCCCGGGACAGGGAGAAACCGGGGAGCTGTTTTTT. Translated: CASSPGQGETGELFF.

There are a few counts of this clone. The V gene is TRBV7-2, the J gene TRBJ2-7; D remains unclear. Per the germline V gene, CDR1 is SGHTA and CDR2 is FQGNSA. Trimming left V 5 bases short and J 6 bases short, with 17 bases between. CDR3 length equals 14 residues. The CDR3 here is CASSNRPVSSEQYF. The CDR3 nucleotides read TGTGCCAGCAGCAATCGGCCGGTTAGTTCCGAGCAGTACTTC. Based on the CDR3 plus reference TRBV7-2 and TRBJ2-7, the full variable domain is GAGVSQSPSNKVTEKGKDVELRCDPISGHTALYWYRQSLGQGLEFLIYFQGNSAPDKSGLPSDRFSAERTGGSVSTLTIQRTQQEDSAVYLCASSNRPVSSEQYFGPGTRLTVT.

Turning to this clone: An end of the junction differs from the germline gene, which may be a read error. This chain joins TRBV7-9 and TRBJ2-4, with 7 bases aligning to TRBD1. CDR1 and CDR2 (germline): SEHNR, FQNEAQ (reference sequence). This CDR3 region has 14 residues. CDR3 in DNA: TGTGCCAGCAGCCTTACAGGGGCCACAAACATTCAGTACTTC. It specifies CASSLTGATNIQYF.

The chain joins TRBV10-3 to TRBJ2-7, with TRBD1 matching 9 bases. The CDR3 has 16 residues. With V trimmed by 10 bases and J by 3 bases, 16 bases remained unmatched. The germline V gene encodes CDR1 ENHRY and CDR2 SYGVKD. CDR3 sequence reads: CATRDRAAMKGYEQYF. The DNA of the CDR3 is TGTGCCACCAGGGACAGGGCAGCCATGAAAGGCTACGAGCAGTACTTC.

The chain has TRBV6-5 and TRBJ1-1, with D hard to call. Trimming removed 0 bases at V and 1 base at J, with 12 bases between. This CDR3 has 16 amino acids. The germline V gene has CDR1 MNHEY and CDR2 SVGAGI. The chain's CDR3 is CASSYSKVRANTEAFF. DNA for the CDR3: TGTGCCAGCAGTTACTCGAAGGTTCGCGCGAACACTGAAGCTTTCTTT.

The chain is built from TRBV19 and TRBJ1-1; weak D call: TRBD1 (5 bases). This CDR3 spans 13 amino acids. The germline V and J ends were trimmed by 6 bases and 8 bases, with 16 bases remaining between them. Germline values: CDR1 LNHDA, CDR2 SQIVND (reference sequence). The CDR3 sequence is CASSSLGRLEAFF. The CDR3 DNA sequence: TGTGCCAGTAGCTCTCTGGGACGCCTCGAAGCTTTCTTT.

This sequence joins TRBV19 and TRBJ2-4; D might be TRBD1 (6 bases). CDR1 LNHDA and CDR2 SQIVND come from the germline V gene (reference sequence). This CDR3 region has 13 residues. V was trimmed by 8 bases and J by 8 bases, leaving 16 bases between them. This CDR3 reads CASSTGRIDIQYF. The CDR3, as DNA: TGTGCCAGTTCAACAGGGCGGATCGACATTCAGTACTTC.

V gene TRBV9 combines with J gene TRBJ2-4, with D unclear. CDR1 and CDR2 from the germline V gene are SGDLS and YYNGEE. V lost 3 bases and J 4 bases, leaving 11 bases between the germline ends. The CDR3 length is 14 residues. This CDR3 is CASSGARGKNIQYF. Here the CDR3 DNA reads TGTGCCAGCAGCGGAGCGAGAGGTAAAAACATTCAGTACTTC.

This clone was seen once. The chain carries TRBV27 and TRBJ2-7; no definite D call. CDR3 size: 14 residues. Germline V gene lookup returns CDR1 MNHEY and CDR2 SMNVEV (reference sequence). The germline V and J ends were trimmed by 5 bases and 0 bases, with 11 bases remaining between them. The CDR3 coding sequence is TGTGCCAGCAGTCCCACCCGAGTCTCCTACGAGCAGTACTTC. It translates to CASSPTRVSYEQYF.

J is TRBJ2-3 and V is TRBV27; 10 bases match TRBD2. Looked up from germline, CDR1 is MNHEY and CDR2 is SMNVEV (reference sequence). Trimming took 6 bases from V and 2 from J; bases not matched to a gene: 11. The CDR3 has 17 residues. The CDR3 coding sequence is TGTGCCAGCAGAGAGTTTACAGCGGGAGGGCCCACAGATACGCAGTATTTT. Its translation: CASREFTAGGPTDTQYF.

This clone appeared once. The chain combines TRBV12-3 or TRBV12-4 with TRBJ2-2, with D unresolved. The CDR3 length is 13 residues. The V and J ends lost 2 bases and 4 bases respectively, with 5 bases between them. CDR3 residues: CASSLIRTGELFF. CDR3 sequence (DNA): TGTGCCAGCAGTTTAATCCGCACCGGGGAGCTGTTTTTT.

This clone was observed once. The chain has TRBV12-5 and TRBJ1-2, with D perhaps matching TRBD1 (5 bases). The CDR3 is 15 amino acids. CDR1 and CDR2 (germline): LGHNT, FRNRAP. Deletions cut 5 bases from V and 4 bases from J, with 17 bases between. CDR3 sequence reads: CASGLLPDSFYGYTF. For the CDR3, the DNA is TGTGCTAGTGGTCTTTTACCCGACAGCTTCTATGGCTACACCTTC.

V is TRBV7-2 and J is TRBJ2-3; 15 bases align to TRBD2. CDR1 is SGHTA, CDR2 FQGNSA, per germline. With 4 bases clipped from V and 6 bases from J, the junction kept 5 bases outside the gene matches. The CDR3 totals 16 residues. The CDR3 here is CASSSGLAGGGDTQYF. The CDR3 DNA follows: TGTGCCAGCAGCTCGGGACTAGCGGGGGGCGGGGATACGCAGTATTTT.

This chain links TRBV3-1 (or the pseudogene TRBV3-2) with TRBJ2-1, with 10 bases that match TRBD1. The CDR3 has 17 residues. Germline CDR1 is LGHDT and CDR2 is YNNKEL (reference sequence). V lost 1 base and J lost 12; bases outside the gene matches: 15. In nucleotides, the CDR3 is TGTGCCAGCAGCCAAGTGGTTGGCAGGACAGGGGGTTTAGGGCAGTTCTTC. It encodes CASSQVVGRTGGLGQFF.

The V call is TRBV27, the J call TRBJ1-6; D unresolved. The V gene's germline CDR1 is MNHEY and CDR2 SMNVEV (reference sequence). The V end lost 0 bases, the J end lost 2 bases, and 5 bases lay between the germline ends. This CDR3 has 15 residues. This chain's CDR3 is CASSLSGTYNSPLHF. The CDR3 DNA follows: TGTGCCAGCAGTTTATCTGGGACCTATAATTCACCCCTCCACTTT.

This sequence joins TRBV9 and TRBJ2-2, with D maybe TRBD2 (5 bases). The germline V and J ends were trimmed by 5 bases and 2 bases, with 10 bases remaining between them. The germline gives CDR1 SGDLS, CDR2 YYNGEE. This CDR3 is built from 14 residues. Written as DNA, the CDR3 is TGTGCCAGCAGTCTTAGCGTAAACACCGGGGAGCTGTTTTTT. Protein: CASSLSVNTGELFF.

This clone occurred a few times. The chain combines TRBV5-1 with TRBJ2-2; D might be TRBD2 (5 bases). Trimming shortened V by 5 bases and J by 2 bases, and 13 bases separated the two germline ends. This CDR3 comprises 15 residues. The germline V gene has CDR1 SGHRS and CDR2 YFSETQ. For the CDR3, the DNA is TGCGCCAGCAGGGCCGGGATCGTAAACACCGGGGAGCTGTTTTTT. The encoded protein is CASRAGIVNTGELFF.

This chain links TRBV18 with TRBJ1-1, with D possibly TRBD1 on 5 matching bases. This CDR3 is built from 13 residues. Germline CDR1 KGHSH, CDR2 LQKENI. Trimming removed 3 bases from V and 1 base from J, with 6 bases in between. CDR3 sequence (DNA): TGTGCCAGCTCACCGGGGGAGAACACTGAAGCTTTCTTT. It is translated as CASSPGENTEAFF.

This clone appeared a few times. J is TRBJ1-2 and V is TRBV9, with D possibly being TRBD1 (5 bases). V was trimmed by 7 bases and J by 7 bases, leaving 14 bases between them. CDR3 length equals 12 residues. CDR1 is SGDLS, CDR2 YYNGEE, per germline. Here the CDR3 DNA reads TGTGCCAGCCAAGGGCAGACAGCTGGCTACACCTTC. It translates to CASQGQTAGYTF. Together with reference TRBV9 and TRBJ1-2, the CDR3 gives the full variable domain: DSGVTQTPKHLITATGQRVTLRCSPRSGDLSVYWYQQSLDQGLQFLIQYYNGEERAKGNILERFSAQQFPDLHSELNLSSLELGDSALYFCASQGQTAGYTFGSGTRLTVV.

The CDR3 spells CASSTQGSGLQNIQYF. In nucleotides, the CDR3 is TGTGCCAGTAGTACCCAGGGGAGTGGGTTGCAAAACATTCAGTACTTC. The gene calls are TRBV19 and TRBJ2-4; TRBD1 might be the D (6 bases). Germline CDR1 and CDR2: LNHDA and SQIVND (reference sequence). This CDR3 is built from 16 residues. Trimming pared 4 bases from V and 5 bases from J, leaving 18 bases between.

With respect to this clone: The sample contains more than one DNA sequence encoding this CDR3. The rearrangement uses TRBV2 and TRBJ1-2; D is unresolved. The CDR3 length is 13 residues. CDR1 is SNHLY, CDR2 FYNNEI, per germline. Trimming left V 2 bases short and J 4 bases short, with 8 bases between. The CDR3: CASSESRVYGYTF. The CDR3 DNA is TGTGCCAGCAGTGAATCGAGGGTCTATGGCTACACCTTC.